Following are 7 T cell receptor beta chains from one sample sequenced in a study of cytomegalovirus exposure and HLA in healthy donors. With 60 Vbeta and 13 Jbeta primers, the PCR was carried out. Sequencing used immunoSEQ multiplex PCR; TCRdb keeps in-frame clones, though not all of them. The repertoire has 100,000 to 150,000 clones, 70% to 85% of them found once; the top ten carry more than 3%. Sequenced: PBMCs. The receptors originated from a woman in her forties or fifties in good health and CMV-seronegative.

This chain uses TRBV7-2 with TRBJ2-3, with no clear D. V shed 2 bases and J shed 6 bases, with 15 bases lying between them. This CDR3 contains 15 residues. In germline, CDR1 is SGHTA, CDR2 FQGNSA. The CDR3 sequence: CASSLLLRFMDTQYF. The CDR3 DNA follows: TGTGCCAGCAGCTTACTGCTCAGGTTTATGGATACGCAGTATTTT.

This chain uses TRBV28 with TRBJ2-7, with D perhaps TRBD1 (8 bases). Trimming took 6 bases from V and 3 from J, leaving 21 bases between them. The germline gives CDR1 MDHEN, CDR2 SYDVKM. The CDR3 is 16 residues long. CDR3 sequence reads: CASSSYHTGGGYEQYF. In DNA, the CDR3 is TGTGCCAGCAGCTCGTATCATACAGGGGGGGGCTACGAGCAGTACTTC.

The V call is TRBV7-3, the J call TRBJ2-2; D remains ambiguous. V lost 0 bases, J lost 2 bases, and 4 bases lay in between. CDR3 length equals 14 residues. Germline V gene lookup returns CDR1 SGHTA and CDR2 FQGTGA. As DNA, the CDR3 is TGTGCCAGCAGCTTAACCTCTAACACCGGGGAGCTGTTTTTT. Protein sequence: CASSLTSNTGELFF. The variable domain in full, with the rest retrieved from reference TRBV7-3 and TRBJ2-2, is GAGVSQTPSNKVTEKGKYVELRCDPISGHTALYWYRQSLGQGPEFLIYFQGTGAADDSGLPNDRFFAVRPEGSVSTLKIQRTERGDSAVYLCASSLTSNTGELFFGEGSRLTVL.

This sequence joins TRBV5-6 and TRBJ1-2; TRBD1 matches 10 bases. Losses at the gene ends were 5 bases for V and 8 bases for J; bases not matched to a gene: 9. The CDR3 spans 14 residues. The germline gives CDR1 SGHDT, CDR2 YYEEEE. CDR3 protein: CASSQGQGWLGYTF. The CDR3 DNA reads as TGTGCCAGCAGTCAGGGACAGGGGTGGTTGGGCTACACCTTC.

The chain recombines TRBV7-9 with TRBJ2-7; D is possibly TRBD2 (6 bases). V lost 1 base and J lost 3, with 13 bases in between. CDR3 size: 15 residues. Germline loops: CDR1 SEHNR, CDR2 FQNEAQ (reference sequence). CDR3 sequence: CASSLGAGTGYEQYF. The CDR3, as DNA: TGTGCCAGCAGCTTAGGGGCGGGGACTGGCTACGAGCAGTACTTC. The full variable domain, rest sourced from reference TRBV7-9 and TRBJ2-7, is DTGVSQNPRHKITKRGQNVTFRCDPISEHNRLYWYRQTLGQGPEFLTYFQNEAQLEKSRLLSDRFSAERPKGSFSTLEIQRTEQGDSAMYLCASSLGAGTGYEQYFGPGTRLTVT.

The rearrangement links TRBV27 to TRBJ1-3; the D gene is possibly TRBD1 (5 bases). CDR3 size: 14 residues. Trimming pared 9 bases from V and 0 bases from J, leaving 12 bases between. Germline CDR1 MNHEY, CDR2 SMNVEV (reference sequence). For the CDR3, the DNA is TGTGCCAGAAATGGGGCCTTCTCTGGAAACACCATATATTTT. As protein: CARNGAFSGNTIYF.

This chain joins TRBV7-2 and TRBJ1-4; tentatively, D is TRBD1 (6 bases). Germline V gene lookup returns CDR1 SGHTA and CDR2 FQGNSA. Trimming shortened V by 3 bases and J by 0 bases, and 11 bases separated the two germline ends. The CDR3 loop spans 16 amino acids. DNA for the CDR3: TGTGCCAGCAGCTTTCAGGGGAGCGCAACTAATGAAAAACTGTTTTTT. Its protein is CASSFQGSATNEKLFF. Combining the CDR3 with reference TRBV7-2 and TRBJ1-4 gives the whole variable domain GAGVSQSPSNKVTEKGKDVELRCDPISGHTALYWYRQSLGQGLEFLIYFQGNSAPDKSGLPSDRFSAERTGGSVSTLTIQRTQQEDSAVYLCASSFQGSATNEKLFFGSGTQLSVL.